The clone carrying this TCR beta chain was counted only a few times. V gave up 2 bases and J gave up 0 bases, with 11 bases separating them. CDR3 length equals 15 residues. Germline V gene lookup returns CDR1 SGHRS and CDR2 YFSETQ. This entry comes from a study of blood T cell repertoires in COVID-19. For the study at large: The United States, Italy and Spain provided the acute and convalescent COVID-19 samples. From T cells, B-cell-depleted T cells, or PBMCs came the material, which was cDNA or gDNA.

The authors' processing: How many nucleated cells were present was estimated from reference gene primer amplification. Here immunoSEQ multiplex PCR was the method, and the copy in TCRdb shows in-frame clones only, minus some. V and J calls and clone size follow that table, whereas D and trimming were derived from the DNA. The repertoire holds roughly 91,000 clones, with about four fifths as singletons. V gene TRBV5-1 combines with J gene TRBJ1-1, with D possibly TRBD1 on 5 matching bases. The sample was peripheral blood. The sequence came from a woman older than 75 with acute or convalescent COVID-19. The CDR3 is CASSLQTEMNTEAFF. The CDR3 region has the DNA TGCGCCAGCAGCTTACAGACAGAAATGAACACTGAAGCTTTCTTT. Full variable domain (missing parts from reference TRBV5-1 and TRBJ1-1): KAGVTQTPRYLIKTRGQQVTLSCSPISGHRSVSWYQQTPGQGLQFLFEYFSETQRNKGNFPGRFSGRQFSNSRSEMNVSTLELGDSALYLCASSLQTEMNTEAFFGQGTRLTVV.